This T cell receptor (beta chain) was sequenced in a study of Ad26.COV2.S vaccination and SARS-CoV-2 variants. General study points: Researchers reported similar non-spike TCR breadth in vaccine and placebo recipients. While placebo recipients had lower spike-specific TCR breadth, vaccine recipients had more. Researchers cautioned that TCR breadth and depth analyses may have underestimated total T cell responses. There was reportedly substantial breadth in spike-specific CD8+ and CD4+ T cell responses after vaccination.

Turning to this clone: Its antigen remains unidentified.

Sequencing was performed with immunoSEQ multiplex PCR; in TCRdb, only in-frame clones are kept and a portion is missing. The sample comprises around 370,000 clones, approximately 90% of which are singletons, and about 3.9% rests with the top ten. Between the trimmed V and J ends, which lost 5 bases and 4 bases, there was a span of 14 bases. This CDR3 is built from 14 residues. Germline CDR1 is LNHDA and CDR2 is SQIVND (reference sequence). The chain joins TRBV19 to TRBJ1-1; D is ambiguous. This sample comprised peripheral blood, obtained after recovery from COVID-19. This clonotype originated in a human donor who had recovered from COVID-19. The CDR3 loop reads CASSLDDRVTEAFF. CDR3 DNA: TGTGCCAGTAGTCTCGACGACCGAGTCACTGAAGCTTTCTTT.